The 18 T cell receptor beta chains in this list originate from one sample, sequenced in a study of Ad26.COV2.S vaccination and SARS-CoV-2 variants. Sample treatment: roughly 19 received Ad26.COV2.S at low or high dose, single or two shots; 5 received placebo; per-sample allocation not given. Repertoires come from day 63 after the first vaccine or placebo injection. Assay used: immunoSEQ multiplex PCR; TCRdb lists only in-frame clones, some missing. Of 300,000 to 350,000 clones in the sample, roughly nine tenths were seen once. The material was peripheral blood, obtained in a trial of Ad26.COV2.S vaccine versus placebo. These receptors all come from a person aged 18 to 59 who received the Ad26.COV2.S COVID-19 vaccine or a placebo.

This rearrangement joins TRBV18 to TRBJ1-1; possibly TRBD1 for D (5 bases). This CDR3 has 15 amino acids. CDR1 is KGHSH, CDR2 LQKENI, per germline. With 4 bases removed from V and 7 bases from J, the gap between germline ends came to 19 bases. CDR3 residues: CASSLRGTNRIEAFF. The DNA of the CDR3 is TGTGCCAGCTCACTCCGGGGGACTAACAGAATTGAAGCTTTCTTT.

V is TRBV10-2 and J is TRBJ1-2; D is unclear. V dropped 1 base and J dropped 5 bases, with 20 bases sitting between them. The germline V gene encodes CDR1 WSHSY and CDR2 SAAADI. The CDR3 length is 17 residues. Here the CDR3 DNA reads TGCGCCAGCAGTGAGTACGAGGGCGCGGGCAGCCTTTATGGCTACACCTTC. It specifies CASSEYEGAGSLYGYTF.

As DNA, the CDR3 is TGTGCCAGCAGTCCCGACCCGACGCAGTATTTT. It translates to CASSPDPTQYF. The V call is TRBV6-6, the J call TRBJ2-3; D is unclear. In germline, CDR1 is MNHNY, CDR2 SVGAGI (reference sequence). There are 11 residues in the CDR3. V lost 5 bases and J 9 bases, leaving 9 bases between the germline ends.

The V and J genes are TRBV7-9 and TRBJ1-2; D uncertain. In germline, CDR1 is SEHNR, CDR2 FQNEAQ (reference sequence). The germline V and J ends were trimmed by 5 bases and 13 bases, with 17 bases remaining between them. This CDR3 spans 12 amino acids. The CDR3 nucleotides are TGTGCCAGCAGCCAACAAAGGCCAGGCAGCACCTTC. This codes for CASSQQRPGSTF.

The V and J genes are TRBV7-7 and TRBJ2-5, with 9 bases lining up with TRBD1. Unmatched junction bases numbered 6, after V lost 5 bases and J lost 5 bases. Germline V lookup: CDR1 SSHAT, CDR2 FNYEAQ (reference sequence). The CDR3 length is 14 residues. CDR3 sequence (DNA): TGTGCCAGCAGCCAAACAGGGGGCGGGGAGACCCAGTACTTC. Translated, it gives CASSQTGGGETQYF.

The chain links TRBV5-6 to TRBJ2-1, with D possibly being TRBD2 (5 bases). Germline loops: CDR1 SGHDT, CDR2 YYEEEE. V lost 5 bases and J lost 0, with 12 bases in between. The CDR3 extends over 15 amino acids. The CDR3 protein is CASRPPGSSYNEQFF. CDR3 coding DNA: TGTGCCAGCAGACCCCCGGGGAGCTCCTACAATGAGCAGTTCTTC.

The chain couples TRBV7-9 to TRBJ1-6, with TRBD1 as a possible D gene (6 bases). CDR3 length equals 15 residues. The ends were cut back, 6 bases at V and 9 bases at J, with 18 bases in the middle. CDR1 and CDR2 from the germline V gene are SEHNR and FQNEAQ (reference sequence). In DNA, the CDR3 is TGTGCCAGCAGGGGGGTGGATTCCAGGGGTTCACCCCTCCACTTT. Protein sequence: CASRGVDSRGSPLHF.

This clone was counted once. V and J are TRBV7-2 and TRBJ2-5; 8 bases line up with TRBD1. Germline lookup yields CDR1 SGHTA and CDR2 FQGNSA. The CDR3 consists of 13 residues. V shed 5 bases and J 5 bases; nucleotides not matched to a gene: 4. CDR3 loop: CASSHAGGETQYF. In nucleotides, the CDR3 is TGTGCCAGCAGCCACGCAGGGGGCGAGACCCAGTACTTC.

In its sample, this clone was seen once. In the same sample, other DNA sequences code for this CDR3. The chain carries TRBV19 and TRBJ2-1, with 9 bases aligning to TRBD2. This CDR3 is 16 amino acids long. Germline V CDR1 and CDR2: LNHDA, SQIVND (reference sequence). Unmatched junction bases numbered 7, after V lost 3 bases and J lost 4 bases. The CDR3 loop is CASSIRLAGSYNEQFF. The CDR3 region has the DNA TGTGCCAGTAGTATTCGGCTAGCGGGATCTTACAATGAGCAGTTCTTC.

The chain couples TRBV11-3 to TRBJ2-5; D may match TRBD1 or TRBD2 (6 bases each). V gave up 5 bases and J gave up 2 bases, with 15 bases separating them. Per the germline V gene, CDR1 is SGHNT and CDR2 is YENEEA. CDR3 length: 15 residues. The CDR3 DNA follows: TGTGCCAGCAGCGAGGCCGGGGGCATACAAGAGACCCAGTACTTC. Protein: CASSEAGGIQETQYF.

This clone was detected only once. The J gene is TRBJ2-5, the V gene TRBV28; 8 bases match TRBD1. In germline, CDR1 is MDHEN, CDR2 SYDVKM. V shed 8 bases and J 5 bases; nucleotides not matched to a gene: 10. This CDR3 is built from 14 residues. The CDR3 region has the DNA TGTGCCAGCCGTGGACAGGGAATCCCCGAGACCCAGTACTTC. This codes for CASRGQGIPETQYF.

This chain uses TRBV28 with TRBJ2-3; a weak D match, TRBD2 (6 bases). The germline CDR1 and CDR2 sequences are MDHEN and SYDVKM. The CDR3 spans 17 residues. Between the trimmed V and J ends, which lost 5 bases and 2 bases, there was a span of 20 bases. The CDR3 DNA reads TGTGCCAGCAGTGGCGGGGACGAGTTGGGTTCCACAGATACGCAGTATTTT. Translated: CASSGGDELGSTDTQYF. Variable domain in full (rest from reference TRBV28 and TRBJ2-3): DVKVTQSSRYLVKRTGEKVFLECVQDMDHENMFWYRQDPGLGLRLIYFSYDVKMKEKGDIPEGYSVSREKKERFSLILESASTNQTSMYLCASSGGDELGSTDTQYFGPGTRLTVL.

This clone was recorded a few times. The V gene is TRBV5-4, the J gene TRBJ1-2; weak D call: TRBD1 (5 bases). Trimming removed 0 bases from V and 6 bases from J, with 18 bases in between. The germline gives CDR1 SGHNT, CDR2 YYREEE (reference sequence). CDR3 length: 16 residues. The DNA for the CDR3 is TGTGCCAGCAGCTTGGCGCGGATAGCAGGGATCAATGGCTACACCTTC. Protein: CASSLARIAGINGYTF.

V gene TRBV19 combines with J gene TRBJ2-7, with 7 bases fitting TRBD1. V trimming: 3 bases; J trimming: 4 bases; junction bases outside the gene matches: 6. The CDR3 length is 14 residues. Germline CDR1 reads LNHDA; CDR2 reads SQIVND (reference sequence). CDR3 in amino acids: CASSIKQGRYEQYF. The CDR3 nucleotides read TGTGCCAGTAGTATTAAACAGGGGCGATACGAGCAGTACTTC.

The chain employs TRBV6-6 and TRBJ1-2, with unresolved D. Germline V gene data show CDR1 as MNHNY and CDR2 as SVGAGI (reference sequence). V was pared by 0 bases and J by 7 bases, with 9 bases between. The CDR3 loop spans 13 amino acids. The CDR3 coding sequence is TGTGCCAGCAGTTACTCGACCGGTGGTGGCTACACCTTC. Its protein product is CASSYSTGGGYTF.

The CDR3 protein is CASSIGGSSYEQYF. For the CDR3, the DNA is TGTGCCAGTAGTATAGGGGGGAGCTCCTACGAGCAGTACTTC. The J gene is TRBJ2-7, the V gene TRBV19; the D call may be TRBD1 or TRBD2 (5 bases each). From germline, CDR1 is LNHDA and CDR2 SQIVND (reference sequence). V was trimmed by 1 base and J by 0 bases, leaving 7 bases between them. This CDR3 spans 14 amino acids.

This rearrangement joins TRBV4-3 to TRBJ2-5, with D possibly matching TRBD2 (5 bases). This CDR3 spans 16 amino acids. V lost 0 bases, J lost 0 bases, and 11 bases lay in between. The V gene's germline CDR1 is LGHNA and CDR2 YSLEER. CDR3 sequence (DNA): TGCGCCAGCAGCCAAGAAGCTCGGAGGTACCAAGAGACCCAGTACTTC. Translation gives CASSQEARRYQETQYF.

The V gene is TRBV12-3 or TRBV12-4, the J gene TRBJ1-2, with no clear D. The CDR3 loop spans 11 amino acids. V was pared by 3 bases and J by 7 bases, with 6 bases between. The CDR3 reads CASSLGSGYTF. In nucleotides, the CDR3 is TGTGCCAGCAGTTTGGGTTCTGGCTACACCTTC.